This record concerns one T cell receptor beta chain sequence. This record comes from a study of T-cell reconstitution after alpha-beta-depleted transplantation in children. TCRbeta library construction was performed incorporating unique molecular identifiers. TCRdb ran MiXCR on the PCR reads and lists one entry per CDR3 protein. Among some 830,000 distinct CDR3 sequences listed, around 15% were seen once. Germline V gene sequence: CDR1 SGHDT, CDR2 YYEEEE. The CDR3 is 13 amino acids. V was clipped by 2 bases and J by 6 bases, with 8 bases between them. The V and J genes are TRBV5-6 and TRBJ2-2; D is unresolved. The sequences come from PBMCs, mostly from graft donor cells, collected 360 days after TCRalphabeta/CD19-depleted stem cell transplant. This receptor was taken from a male patient aged 10-17 years who had a stem cell transplant for acute lymphoblastic leukemia, so the T cells may come from the graft donor. The chain's CDR3 is CASSFMGAGELFF. The CDR3 DNA sequence: TGTGCCAGCAGCTTTATGGGTGCCGGGGAGCTGTTTTTT.